A selection of T cell receptor beta chains follows, all from one sample in a study of blood T cell repertoires in COVID-19. The assay was immunoSEQ multiplex PCR, and TCRdb's table has in-frame clones only and misses some. Of approximately 210,000 clones in the sample, approximately 82% were seen once. The sequencing input was PBMCs or T cells enriched from blood (not recorded which). The receptors were sampled from a middle-aged man who had recovered from COVID-19. CDR3s include the opening cysteine and the closing phenylalanine or tryptophan. The D gene is left open where the match is weak. Not every row has a clone size; where given, it reads once, few, many or a size class.

>-|TRBV7-9|TRBJ1-5|-
CASSSSGNQPQHF
TGTGCCAGCAGCTCCAGTGGCAATCAGCCCCAGCATTTT
>-|TRBV19|TRBJ2-6|-
CASSIDRAGANVLTF
TGTGCCAGTAGTATAGACAGGGCTGGGGCCAACGTCCTGACTTTC
>TRBD2|TRBV19|TRBJ2-7|few
CASSIGTSDYYEQYF
TGTGCCAGTAGTATAGGTACTAGCGATTACTACGAGCAGTACTTC
>TRBD1|TRBV28|TRBJ2-5|-
CASSPGQFQETQYF
TGTGCCAGCAGCCCGGGACAGTTTCAAGAGACCCAGTACTTC
>TRBD1|TRBV3-1/TRBV3-2|TRBJ2-3|-
CASSRQGSVDTQYF
TGTGCCAGCAGCCGACAGGGGAGTGTAGATACGCAGTATTTT
>-|TRBV29-1|TRBJ2-1|-
CSVVRSYNEQFF
TGCAGCGTTGTGCGCTCCTACAATGAGCAGTTCTTC
>TRBD1|TRBV6-2/TRBV6-3|TRBJ1-2|-
CASSYPGQVYGYTF
TGTGCCAGCAGTTACCCCGGACAGGTCTATGGCTACACCTTC
>-|TRBV18|TRBJ2-7|-
CASSVGQGPSYEQYF
TGTGCCAGCTCGGTTGGGCAGGGGCCGTCCTACGAGCAGTACTTC
>TRBD1|TRBV19|TRBJ1-4|-
CASSTGTGSATNEKLFF
TGTGCCAGTAGCACCGGGACAGGCAGTGCAACTAATGAAAAACTGTTTTTT
>-|TRBV19|TRBJ2-3|-
CASSIPPSDTQYF
TGTGCCAGTAGTATTCCCCCGTCAGATACGCAGTATTTT
>-|TRBV5-1|TRBJ2-7|-
CASSLAGGQLYEQYF
TGCGCCAGCAGCTTGGCAGGTGGACAGCTATATGAGCAGTACTTC
>TRBD1|TRBV7-2|TRBJ1-1|-
CASSNRQGAAEAFF
TGTGCCAGCAGCAATAGACAGGGGGCGGCTGAAGCTTTCTTT
>-|TRBV11-3|TRBJ2-1|-
CASSLGPTGNEQFF
TGTGCCAGCAGCTTAGGTCCCACGGGCAATGAGCAGTTCTTC
>TRBD1|TRBV27|TRBJ1-2|-
CASSLQTGLGYTF
TGTGCCAGCAGTCTTCAGACAGGGCTTGGCTACACCTTC
>TRBD1|TRBV2|TRBJ1-2|-
CASSGDRVNLNYGYTF
TGTGCCAGCAGCGGGGACAGGGTTAACTTGAACTATGGCTACACCTTC
>-|TRBV6-5|TRBJ1-5|-
CASRSRGFGPQHF
TGTGCCAGCAGATCCAGGGGCTTCGGGCCCCAGCATTTT
>TRBD1|TRBV24-1|TRBJ2-2|once
CATSDQTGGTNTGELFF
TGTGCCACCAGTGATCAAACAGGGGGAACGAACACCGGGGAGCTGTTTTTT
>TRBD1|TRBV12-3/TRBV12-4|TRBJ1-2|-
CASRPQGAQGYTF
TGTGCCAGCAGGCCGCAGGGGGCGCAAGGCTACACCTTC
>TRBD1|TRBV29-1|TRBJ2-1|-
CSVGTGGYNEQFF
TGCAGCGTTGGGACAGGGGGCTACAATGAGCAGTTCTTC
>-|TRBV9|TRBJ1-1|once
CASSVVIAGGDTEAFF
TGTGCCAGCAGCGTAGTAATAGCGGGAGGGGACACTGAAGCTTTCTTT
>TRBD1|TRBV29-1|TRBJ1-1|-
CSVGGGGLGPEAFF
TGCAGCGTCGGTGGAGGGGGCCTCGGACCCGAAGCTTTCTTT
>TRBD1|TRBV5-6|TRBJ1-2|few
CASSEDTGGVYGYTF
TGTGCCAGCAGCGAAGACACAGGGGGCGTTTATGGCTACACCTTC
>-|TRBV3-1/TRBV3-2|TRBJ1-2|-
CASSQDAQAYGYTF
TGTGCCAGCAGCCAAGATGCACAGGCCTATGGCTACACCTTC
>-|TRBV10-3|TRBJ1-2|-
CAIRPRREEVGYTF
TGTGCCATCCGACCCAGGAGGGAAGAAGTTGGCTACACCTTC
>TRBD2|TRBV27|TRBJ2-3|once
CASSLSRTSGGSDTQYF
TGTGCCAGCAGTTTATCCCGGACTAGCGGGGGAAGTGATACGCAGTATTTT
>TRBD1|TRBV6-5|TRBJ1-1|-
CASSPDRVNTEAFF
TGTGCCAGCAGTCCAGACAGGGTGAACACTGAAGCTTTCTTT
>-|TRBV6-5|TRBJ1-5|-
CASSSQGRNQPQHF
TGTGCCAGCAGTTCTCAGGGTCGCAATCAGCCCCAGCATTTT
>TRBD1|TRBV7-9|TRBJ2-5|-
CASSSGRTGTGVETQYF
TGTGCCAGCAGTTCGGGGAGGACCGGGACAGGGGTAGAGACCCAGTACTTC
>TRBD1|TRBV27|TRBJ1-2|-
CASSTLPGTGGTYGYTF
TGTGCCAGCAGTACCCTCCCCGGGACAGGGGGCACCTATGGCTACACCTTC
>-|TRBV7-9|TRBJ1-5|few
CASSTRGSNQPQHF
TGTGCCAGCAGTACAAGGGGAAGCAATCAGCCCCAGCATTTT
>TRBD1|TRBV6-5|TRBJ1-1|-
CASSLGQGSTEAFF
TGTGCCAGCAGTTTGGGACAGGGGAGCACTGAAGCTTTCTTT
>-|TRBV6-2/TRBV6-3|TRBJ1-5|-
CASSTLGQTDQPQHF
TGTGCCAGCAGTACCCTCGGACAGACAGATCAGCCCCAGCATTTT
>TRBD2|TRBV5-1|TRBJ2-3|-
CASSPVAGAITDTQYF
TGCGCCAGCAGCCCAGTAGCGGGGGCGATCACAGATACGCAGTATTTT
>TRBD1|TRBV4-1|TRBJ1-1|-
CASSLGQGTWRTEAFF
TGCGCCAGCAGCCTAGGACAGGGGACGTGGAGGACTGAAGCTTTCTTT
>TRBD1|TRBV3-1/TRBV3-2|TRBJ1-2|-
CASSRGTQGEDGYTF
TGTGCCAGCAGCCGCGGTACACAGGGGGAAGATGGCTACACCTTC
>TRBD2|TRBV3-1/TRBV3-2|TRBJ2-2|-
CASSQGEGARGNTGELFF
TGTGCCAGCAGCCAAGGGGAGGGCGCGAGGGGGAACACCGGGGAGCTGTTTTTT
>-|TRBV6-5|TRBJ1-2|-
CASKPAAARGNGYTF
TGTGCCAGCAAACCGGCGGCAGCCAGAGGTAATGGCTACACCTTC
>TRBD1|TRBV5-1|TRBJ2-5|-
CASSPLRDSPQETQYF
TGCGCCAGCAGCCCGCTCCGGGACAGTCCTCAAGAGACCCAGTACTTC
>TRBD1|TRBV5-6|TRBJ1-4|once
CASSRTGTGGEKLFF
TGTGCCAGCAGCAGGACAGGGACGGGAGGCGAAAAACTGTTTTTT
>TRBD2|TRBV5-4|TRBJ2-1|-
CASSLTGTSGVNEQFF
TGTGCCAGCAGCCTAACCGGGACTAGCGGGGTAAATGAGCAGTTCTTC
>-|TRBV9|TRBJ1-6|-
CASSTRTDSPLHF
TGTGCCAGCAGCACCCGGACAGATTCACCCCTCCACTTT